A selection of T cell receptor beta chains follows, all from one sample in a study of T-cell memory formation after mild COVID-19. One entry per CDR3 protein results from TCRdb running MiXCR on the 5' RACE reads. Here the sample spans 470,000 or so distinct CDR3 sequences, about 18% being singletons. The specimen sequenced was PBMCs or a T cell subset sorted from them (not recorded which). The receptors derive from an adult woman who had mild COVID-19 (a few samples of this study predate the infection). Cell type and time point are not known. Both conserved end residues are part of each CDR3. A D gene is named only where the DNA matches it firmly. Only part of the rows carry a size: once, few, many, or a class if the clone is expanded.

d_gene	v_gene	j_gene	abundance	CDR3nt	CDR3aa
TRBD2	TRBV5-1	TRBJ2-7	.	TGCGCCAGCAGTGGTGCGGGAGTATACGAGCAGTACTTC	CASSGAGVYEQYF
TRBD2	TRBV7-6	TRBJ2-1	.	TGTGCCAGCAGCCTAACTAGCGAGTGGGGTTACAATGAGCAGTTCTTC	CASSLTSEWGYNEQFF
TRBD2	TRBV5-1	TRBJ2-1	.	TGCGCCAGCAGCTTGAGTAGCGGGGGTTTAAATGAGCAGTTCTTC	CASSLSSGGLNEQFF
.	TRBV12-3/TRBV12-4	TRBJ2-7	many	TGTGCCAGCAGTTTCGGACAGATCTACGAGCAGTACTTC	CASSFGQIYEQYF
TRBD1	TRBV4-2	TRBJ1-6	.	TGTGCCAGCAGCCAAGAGGCGGGGACAGGGTTAAATTCACCCCTCCACTTT	CASSQEAGTGLNSPLHF
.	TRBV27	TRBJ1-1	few	TGTGCCAGCAGTTTACAGGGGACGGGGAACACTGAAGCTTTCTTT	CASSLQGTGNTEAFF
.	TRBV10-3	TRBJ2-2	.	TGTGCCATCAGTGAGTCGACGGTCGAGCTGTTTTTT	CAISESTVELFF
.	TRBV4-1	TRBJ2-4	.	TGCGCCAGCAGCCAGTCAGGGACCTCGTGGGACATTCAGTACTTC	CASSQSGTSWDIQYF
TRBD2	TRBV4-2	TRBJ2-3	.	TGTGCCAGCAGCCAAGAGTACCTAGCGGGGGGTAGAGATACGCAGTATTTT	CASSQEYLAGGRDTQYF
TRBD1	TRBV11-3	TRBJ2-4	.	TGTGCCAGCAGTTCAGGGGGAATAGCCAAAAACATTCAGTACTTC	CASSSGGIAKNIQYF
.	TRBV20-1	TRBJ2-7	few	TGCAGTGCTAGGAAGATCTACGAGCAGTACTTC	CSARKIYEQYF
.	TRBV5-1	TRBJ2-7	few	TGCGCCAGCAGCAAAGACAGGAACTCCTACGAGCAGTACTTC	CASSKDRNSYEQYF
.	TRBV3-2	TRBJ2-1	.	TGTGCCAGCAGCGAGACCGGGACTAGCGGGAGTCTCACCTACAATGAGCAGTTCTTC	CASSETGTSGSLTYNEQFF
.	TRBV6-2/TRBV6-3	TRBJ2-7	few	TGTGCCAGCAGTTACGCCGGGCTGACCTACGAGCAGTACTTC	CASSYAGLTYEQYF
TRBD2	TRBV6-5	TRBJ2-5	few	TGTGCCAGCAGTCGGGCGGGGGGGCGAAAGACCCAGTACTTC	CASSRAGGRKTQYF
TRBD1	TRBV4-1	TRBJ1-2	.	TGCGCCAGCAGCCAAGATAGTATTGGAGGGGGCGCGGGGGGCTACACCTTC	CASSQDSIGGGAGGYTF
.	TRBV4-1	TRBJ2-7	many	TGCGCCAGCAGCCAAGATTCGGACGGGTATTACGAGCAGTACTTC	CASSQDSDGYYEQYF
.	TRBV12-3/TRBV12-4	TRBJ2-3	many	TGTGCCAGCAGCTTTGGTGTAGATACGCAGTATTTT	CASSFGVDTQYF
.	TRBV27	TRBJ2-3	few	TGTGCCAGCAGTTTAGTGGATATGGGCACAGATACGCAGTATTTT	CASSLVDMGTDTQYF
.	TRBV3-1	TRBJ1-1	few	TGTGCCAGCAGCCAAGATTTGAATCTTAATGAAGCTTTCTTT	CASSQDLNLNEAFF
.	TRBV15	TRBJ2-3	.	TGTGCCACCAGCAGTGCAGGCGGGGATACGCAGTATTTT	CATSSAGGDTQYF
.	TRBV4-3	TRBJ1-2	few	TGCGCCAGCAGCCAGACCGGGGGGCGCGGCTATGGCTACACCTTC	CASSQTGGRGYGYTF
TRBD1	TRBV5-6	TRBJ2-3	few	TGTGCCAGCAGCTTACAGGGGGCTGAAGATACGCAGTATTTT	CASSLQGAEDTQYF
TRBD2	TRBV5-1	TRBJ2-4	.	TGCGCCAGCAGTGTCGGGGGGGTCGGCAAAAACATTCAGTACTTC	CASSVGGVGKNIQYF
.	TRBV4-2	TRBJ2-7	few	TGTGCCAGCAGCCAAGACCGGGACGACTACGAGCAGTACTTC	CASSQDRDDYEQYF
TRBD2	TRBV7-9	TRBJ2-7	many	TGTGCCAGCAGCCACTCTAGCGGGAGGTACGAGCAGTACTTC	CASSHSSGRYEQYF
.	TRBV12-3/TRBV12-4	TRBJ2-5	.	TGTGCCAGCAGTTTAAGGGGAGGCAGGGGTCATCAAGAGACCCAGTACTTC	CASSLRGGRGHQETQYF
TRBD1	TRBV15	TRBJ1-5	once	TGTGCCACCAGCAGGTCCGGACAGGGAAATCAGCCCCAGCATTTT	CATSRSGQGNQPQHF
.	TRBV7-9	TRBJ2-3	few	TGTGCCAGCAGCTCCAGGACCACTAGTTTAAGTCAGGCGCAGTATTTT	CASSSRTTSLSQAQYF
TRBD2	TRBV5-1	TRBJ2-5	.	TGCGCCAGCAGCTTGCCCGGGACTAGCGGGGGGACCTACCAAGAGACCCAGTACTTC	CASSLPGTSGGTYQETQYF
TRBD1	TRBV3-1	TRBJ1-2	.	TGTGCCAGCAGCCAAGATTCACCGGGACAGGGGTATGGCTACACCTTC	CASSQDSPGQGYGYTF
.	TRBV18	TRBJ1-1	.	TGTGCCAGCTCACCAAACATGAACACTGAAGCTTTCTTT	CASSPNMNTEAFF
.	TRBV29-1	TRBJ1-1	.	TGCAGCGTGACCATCATAACGCCTGGACCGTACGCGAACACTGAAGCTTTCTTT	CSVTIITPGPYANTEAFF
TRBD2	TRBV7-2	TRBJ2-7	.	TGTGCCAGCAGCCCAATCCCGACTAGCTTTGAGCAGTACTTC	CASSPIPTSFEQYF
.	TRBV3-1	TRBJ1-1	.	TGTGCCAGCAGTCCCCCAGGGGTAGGAGCTGAAGCTTTCTTT	CASSPPGVGAEAFF
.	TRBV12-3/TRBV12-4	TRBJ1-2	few	TGTGCCAGCAGAAGAGATGTCAGGGGTGGCTACACCTTC	CASRRDVRGGYTF
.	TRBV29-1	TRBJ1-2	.	TGCAGCGTCCACGAGATGGGCTACACCTTC	CSVHEMGYTF
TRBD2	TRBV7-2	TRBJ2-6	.	TGTGCCAGCAGCCCTTCCCTAGCGGGGAGCTCTGGGGCCAACGTCCTGACTTTC	CASSPSLAGSSGANVLTF
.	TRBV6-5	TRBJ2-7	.	TGTGCCAGCAGAATGCCGGGTCCCGGGGGCGAGCAGTACTTC	CASRMPGPGGEQYF
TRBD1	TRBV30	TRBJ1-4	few	TGTGCCTGGAGCCTAGAACACAAACAGCGGGACAGGAATGAAAAACTGTTTTTT	CAWSLEHKQRDRNEKLFF
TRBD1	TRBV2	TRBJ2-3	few	TGTGCCCTGGGACAGGGGGCCTCAGATACGCAGTATTTT	CALGQGASDTQYF
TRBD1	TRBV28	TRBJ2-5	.	TGTGCCAGCAGTTTAGGGGGACAGCGGCAAGAGACCCAGTACTTC	CASSLGGQRQETQYF
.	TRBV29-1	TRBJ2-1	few	TGCAGCGTGCGGGACGGTTACAATGAGCAGTTCTTC	CSVRDGYNEQFF
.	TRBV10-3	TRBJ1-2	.	TGTGCCATCAGATATGGGGGCTCGGACGGCTACACCTTC	CAIRYGGSDGYTF
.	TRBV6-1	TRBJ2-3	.	TGTGCCAGCAGTGAAGCCCTCAGGGATACGCAGTATTTT	CASSEALRDTQYF
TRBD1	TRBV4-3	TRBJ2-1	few	TGCGCCAGCAGCCCGGGGACAGGGGCATTATCAATTGAGAAGTTCTTC	CASSPGTGALSIEKFF
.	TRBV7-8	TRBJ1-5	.	TGTGCCAGCAGCTTAGCGCGGGGCAATCAGCCCCAGCATTTT	CASSLARGNQPQHF
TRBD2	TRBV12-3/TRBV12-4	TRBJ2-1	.	TGTGCCAGCAGTTGGTTAGCGGGAGGTGCGGGTGAGCAGTTCTTC	CASSWLAGGAGEQFF
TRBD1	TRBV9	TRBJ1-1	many	TGTGCCAGCAGCGCGGTGACAGGGGTGAACACTGAAGCTTTCTTT	CASSAVTGVNTEAFF
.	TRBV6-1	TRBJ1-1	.	TGTGCCAGCAGGACTATCCAGGGGACGAACACTGAAGCTTTCTTT	CASRTIQGTNTEAFF
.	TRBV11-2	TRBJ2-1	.	TGTGCCAGCAGCTCGGGACCGGCGGGGTTCGATGAGCAGTTCTTC	CASSSGPAGFDEQFF
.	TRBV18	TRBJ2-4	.	TGTGCCAGCTCACCACCGGTAGGGACGCTAGCCAAAAACATTCAGTACTTC	CASSPPVGTLAKNIQYF
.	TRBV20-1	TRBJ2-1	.	TGCAGTGTATCCGCCCCCTACAATGAGCAGTTCTTC	CSVSAPYNEQFF
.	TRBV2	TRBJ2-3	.	TGTGCCAGTAATTTAGCGCTAAGCACAGATACGCAGTATTTT	CASNLALSTDTQYF
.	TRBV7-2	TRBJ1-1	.	TGTGCCAGCACCCTCTGGGATGGCACTGAAGCTTTCTTT	CASTLWDGTEAFF